Below are 26 T cell receptor beta chains sequenced from a single sample in a study of blood T cell repertoires in COVID-19. Sequencing used immunoSEQ multiplex PCR; TCRdb keeps in-frame clones, though not all of them. Of roughly 9,600 clones in the sample, about 81% were seen once. The source material was peripheral blood. Receptors were obtained from a man between 60 and 70 years old with active COVID-19.

The CDR3 loop is CASSLTSGRATDTQYF. CDR3 bases: TGCGCCAGCAGCTTGACTAGCGGGAGGGCCACAGATACGCAGTATTTT. J is TRBJ2-3 and V is TRBV5-1; 13 bases match TRBD2. CDR1 is SGHRS and CDR2 is YFSETQ in the germline V gene. V lost 1 base and J lost 2; bases outside the gene matches: 1. The CDR3 is 16 amino acids.

The chain carries TRBV5-1 and TRBJ1-2; D is ambiguous. Germline assignment: CDR1 SGHRS and CDR2 YFSETQ. This CDR3 spans 14 amino acids. V dropped 6 bases and J dropped 2 bases, with 14 bases sitting between them. CDR3 DNA sequence: TGCGCCAGCACCCTAAGCCCGGGGAACTATGGCTACACCTTC. Its protein product is CASTLSPGNYGYTF. Filled out from reference TRBV5-1 and TRBJ1-2, the complete variable domain reads KAGVTQTPRYLIKTRGQQVTLSCSPISGHRSVSWYQQTPGQGLQFLFEYFSETQRNKGNFPGRFSGRQFSNSRSEMNVSTLELGDSALYLCASTLSPGNYGYTFGSGTRLTVV.

The chain joins TRBV7-2 to TRBJ1-2; D might be TRBD1 (6 bases). V lost 5 bases to trimming and J lost 4 bases, with 14 bases between them. This CDR3 spans 14 amino acids. Germline CDR1 is SGHTA and CDR2 is FQGNSA. The CDR3 DNA reads TGTGCCAGCAGCCAGGACAGTGCAATCTATGGCTACACCTTC. Translated: CASSQDSAIYGYTF. The full variable domain, completed using reference TRBV7-2 and TRBJ1-2, is GAGVSQSPSNKVTEKGKDVELRCDPISGHTALYWYRQSLGQGLEFLIYFQGNSAPDKSGLPSDRFSAERTGGSVSTLTIQRTQQEDSAVYLCASSQDSAIYGYTFGSGTRLTVV.

This rearrangement joins TRBV28 to TRBJ1-1; 9 bases are shared with TRBD1. The CDR3 spans 15 residues. The germline gives CDR1 MDHEN, CDR2 SYDVKM. Unmatched junction bases numbered 6, after V lost 3 bases and J lost 4 bases. CDR3 protein: CASSLDTGGFTEAFF. CDR3 sequence (DNA): TGTGCCAGCAGTTTGGACACAGGGGGCTTCACTGAAGCTTTCTTT.

The chain recombines TRBV10-3 with TRBJ2-5, with TRBD1 identical over 8 bases. J was trimmed by 3 bases and V by 5 bases; bases with no gene match: 5. CDR1 and CDR2 (germline): ENHRY, SYGVKD. CDR3 length: 14 residues. The CDR3 region has the DNA TGTGCCATCAGTACGGGACAGGACGAAGAGACCCAGTACTTC. Its protein is CAISTGQDEETQYF.

The rearrangement links TRBV2 to TRBJ1-5; 9 bases map to TRBD1. Germline-derived CDR1 and CDR2 are SNHLY and FYNNEI. The CDR3 length is 17 residues. Losses at the gene ends were 6 bases for V and 0 bases for J; bases not matched to a gene: 9. CDR3 nucleotide sequence: TGTGCCAGCAGCCGGGACAGGGTTTATGGTAGCAATCAGCCCCAGCATTTT. Translating gives CASSRDRVYGSNQPQHF. Supplemented by reference TRBV2 and TRBJ1-5, the full variable domain reads EPEVTQTPSHQVTQMGQEVILRCVPISNHLYFYWYRQILGQKVEFLVSFYNNEISEKSEIFDDQFSVERPDGSNFTLKIRSTKLEDSAMYFCASSRDRVYGSNQPQHFGDGTRLSIL.

The rearrangement uses TRBV30 and TRBJ1-6; TRBD1 agrees at 7 bases. V lost 3 bases and J lost 6; bases outside the gene matches: 8. The CDR3 contains 15 residues. The V gene's germline CDR1 is GTSNPN and CDR2 SVGIG (reference sequence). The CDR3 DNA reads TGTGCCTGGAGGGTATTGACAGGGACTAATTCACCCCTCCACTTT. Translating gives CAWRVLTGTNSPLHF.

The V call is TRBV30, the J call TRBJ2-1; 8 bases fit TRBD2. Per the germline V gene, CDR1 is GTSNPN and CDR2 is SVGIG (reference sequence). CDR3 length: 17 residues. Germline trimming cut 1 base from V and 4 bases from J; bases unmatched to any gene: 12. The CDR3 sequence is CAWSGGTSGTAYNEQFF. Written as DNA, the CDR3 is TGTGCCTGGAGTGGGGGCACTAGCGGCACAGCATACAATGAGCAGTTCTTC.

The gene calls are TRBV3-1 (or the pseudogene TRBV3-2) and TRBJ2-1; 9 bases agree with TRBD2. This CDR3 spans 18 amino acids. With 0 bases clipped from V and 5 bases from J, the junction kept 11 bases outside the gene matches. Germline V gene lookup returns CDR1 LGHDT and CDR2 YNNKEL (reference sequence). The CDR3 sequence is CASSQDLVRLAGNNEQFF. CDR3 coding DNA: TGTGCCAGCAGCCAAGATCTTGTCCGGCTAGCGGGGAACAATGAGCAGTTCTTC.

The chain has TRBV6-6 and TRBJ2-3; maybe TRBD2 (5 bases). Germline V gives CDR1 MNHNY, CDR2 SVGAGI (reference sequence). This CDR3 region has 15 residues. The germline V and J ends were trimmed by 4 bases and 4 bases, with 15 bases remaining between them. CDR3 in DNA: TGTGCCAGCAGTTCTGGTCTCCTAGCATCAGATACGCAGTATTTT. Amino acid sequence: CASSSGLLASDTQYF.

By share of the sample, this clone is large (0.1 to 1%). The V call is TRBV30, the J call TRBJ2-2; maybe TRBD2 (6 bases). The germline gives CDR1 GTSNPN, CDR2 SVGIG (reference sequence). CDR3 length: 17 residues. V gave up 0 bases and J gave up 1 base, with 15 bases separating them. The CDR3, as DNA: TGTGCCTGGAGTGTACAATCCGCAGCGGGGAACACCGGGGAGCTGTTTTTT. Its protein product is CAWSVQSAAGNTGELFF.

The chain joins TRBV19 to TRBJ2-1, with D perhaps matching TRBD1 (6 bases). Germline CDR1 LNHDA, CDR2 SQIVND (reference sequence). V dropped 2 bases and J dropped 0 bases, with 23 bases sitting between them. The CDR3 totals 20 residues. CDR3 amino acids: CASSISSSPNGQFSYNEQFF. The CDR3 coding sequence is TGTGCCAGTAGTATAAGCAGTTCCCCAAATGGACAGTTCTCCTACAATGAGCAGTTCTTC.

The V call is TRBV11-2, the J call TRBJ2-5, with a tentative D call TRBD1 (6 bases). The CDR3 runs 13 residues. The germline CDR1 and CDR2 sequences are SGHAT and FQNNGV. Trimming took 4 bases from V and 7 from J, leaving 13 bases between them. The CDR3 DNA reads as TGTGCCAGCAGCTCCCAGGGGTCAGGGACCCAGTACTTC. Protein: CASSSQGSGTQYF.

The CDR3 here is CASSVTTGVGETQYF. CDR3 in DNA: TGTGCCAGCAGCGTGACGACAGGGGTGGGGGAGACCCAGTACTTC. This chain links TRBV5-4 with TRBJ2-5; TRBD1 matches at 8 bases. V lost 4 bases, J lost 5 bases, and 10 bases stayed unmatched. The germline V gene has CDR1 SGHNT and CDR2 YYREEE (reference sequence). The CDR3 totals 15 residues.

The chain is built from TRBV4-3 and TRBJ2-3; 10 nucleotides match TRBD1. CDR3 length equals 15 residues. V lost 5 bases and J lost 3; bases outside the gene matches: 5. Looked up from germline, CDR1 is LGHNA and CDR2 is YSLEER. DNA of the CDR3: TGCGCCAGCAGCAAGGGACAGGGGTTGACAGATACGCAGTATTTT. Residues: CASSKGQGLTDTQYF.

The CDR3 bases are TGTGCCAGCAGTTTAATACAGGCTAACACTGAAGCTTTCTTT. Protein product: CASSLIQANTEAFF. The chain employs TRBV28 and TRBJ1-1, with D maybe TRBD1 (5 bases). Trimming removed 2 bases at V and 2 bases at J, with 9 bases between. The CDR3 consists of 14 residues. CDR1 is MDHEN and CDR2 is SYDVKM in the germline V gene.

This chain joins TRBV2 and TRBJ2-2; D is possibly TRBD1 (5 bases). Deletions cut 0 bases from V and 16 bases from J, with 9 bases between. Germline V gene sequence: CDR1 SNHLY, CDR2 FYNNEI. The CDR3 consists of 11 residues. CDR3 coding DNA: TGTGCCAGCAGTGAAGCAGGGGAAGGGTTTTTT. Its translation: CASSEAGEGFF.

The CDR3 DNA reads TGCAGTGCTAGTTTTTCGACAGCCATTAACTATGGCTACACCTTC. Amino acid sequence: CSASFSTAINYGYTF. This chain links TRBV20-1 with TRBJ1-2; weak D call: TRBD1 (5 bases). Trimming cost V 3 bases and J 1 base, with 15 bases left between them. Looked up from germline, CDR1 is DFQATT and CDR2 is SNEGSKA (reference sequence). There are 15 residues in the CDR3.

The V gene is TRBV6-2 or TRBV6-3, the J gene TRBJ2-1; 11 bases fit TRBD2. Germline V gives CDR1 MNHEY, CDR2 SVGEGT. This CDR3 has 20 residues. V lost 5 bases to trimming and J lost 1 base; unmatched junction nucleotides: 16. The CDR3 spells CASSRQGPRLAGPSYNEQFF. DNA for the CDR3: TGTGCCAGCAGTAGACAGGGGCCCAGACTAGCGGGACCTTCCTACAATGAGCAGTTCTTC.

On this clone: The junction differs from germline at one of its ends, possibly a read error. The gene calls are TRBV25-1 and TRBJ2-6; 9 nucleotides agree with TRBD1. Per germline, CDR1 MGHDK and CDR2 SYGVNS. The CDR3 runs to 18 residues. The DNA of the CDR3 is TGTGCCAGCAGTGCGTGGGACAGGGCTTCCTCTGAGGCCAACGTCCTGACTTTC. This encodes CASSAWDRASSEANVLTF.

The chain employs TRBV5-1 and TRBJ2-3; D might be TRBD2 (5 bases). Trimming pared 3 bases from V and 0 bases from J, leaving 11 bases between. The germline V gene has CDR1 SGHRS and CDR2 YFSETQ. CDR3 length: 15 amino acids. This CDR3 reads CASSSSRRSTDTQYF. For the CDR3, the DNA is TGCGCCAGCAGCTCATCCAGGAGGAGCACAGATACGCAGTATTTT.

This chain uses TRBV7-2 with TRBJ1-2; maybe TRBD1 (5 bases). This CDR3 is 14 amino acids long. CDR1 is SGHTA and CDR2 is FQGNSA in the germline V gene. V dropped 1 base and J dropped 4 bases, with 10 bases sitting between them. The CDR3 nucleotides are TGTGCCAGCAGCTTAGGGCAGGGTGCCTATGGCTACACCTTC. Protein product: CASSLGQGAYGYTF.

This chain uses TRBV9 with TRBJ2-3; 7 positions match TRBD2. CDR3 length: 16 residues. V trimming: 1 base; J trimming: 1 base; junction bases outside the gene matches: 6. CDR1 and CDR2 (germline): SGDLS, YYNGEE. For the CDR3, the DNA is TGTGCCAGCAGCGTAACGGCTGCGGGGGGCACAGATACGCAGTATTTT. The encoded protein is CASSVTAAGGTDTQYF.

This clone was seen just once. The chain links TRBV2 to TRBJ2-6; D ambiguous. The V end lost 6 bases, the J end lost 0 bases, and 6 bases lay between the germline ends. The CDR3 has 14 amino acids. Germline assignment: CDR1 SNHLY and CDR2 FYNNEI. DNA of the CDR3: TGTGCCAGCAGCGTCAGCTCTGGGGCCAACGTCCTGACTTTC. Its translation: CASSVSSGANVLTF.

This chain connects TRBV29-1 to TRBJ1-6, with no clear D. V was cut by 3 bases and J by 5 bases, with 23 bases left in between. CDR3 length: 18 residues. Germline-derived CDR1 and CDR2 are SQVTM and ANQGSEA. In DNA, the CDR3 is TGCAGCGTTGACCCCTACGGGAGTGAAAAAATAAATAATTCACCCCTCCACTTT. Encoded protein: CSVDPYGSEKINNSPLHF.

The rearrangement uses TRBV5-1 and TRBJ2-1; TRBD1 matches 9 bases. The CDR3 runs 15 residues. J gave up 10 bases and V 5 bases, and 13 bases lay outside the gene matches. Germline-derived CDR1 and CDR2 are SGHRS and YFSETQ. CDR3 amino acids: CASRGQGVEIAEQFF. The CDR3 DNA is TGCGCCAGCAGGGGACAGGGCGTAGAAATAGCCGAGCAGTTCTTC.